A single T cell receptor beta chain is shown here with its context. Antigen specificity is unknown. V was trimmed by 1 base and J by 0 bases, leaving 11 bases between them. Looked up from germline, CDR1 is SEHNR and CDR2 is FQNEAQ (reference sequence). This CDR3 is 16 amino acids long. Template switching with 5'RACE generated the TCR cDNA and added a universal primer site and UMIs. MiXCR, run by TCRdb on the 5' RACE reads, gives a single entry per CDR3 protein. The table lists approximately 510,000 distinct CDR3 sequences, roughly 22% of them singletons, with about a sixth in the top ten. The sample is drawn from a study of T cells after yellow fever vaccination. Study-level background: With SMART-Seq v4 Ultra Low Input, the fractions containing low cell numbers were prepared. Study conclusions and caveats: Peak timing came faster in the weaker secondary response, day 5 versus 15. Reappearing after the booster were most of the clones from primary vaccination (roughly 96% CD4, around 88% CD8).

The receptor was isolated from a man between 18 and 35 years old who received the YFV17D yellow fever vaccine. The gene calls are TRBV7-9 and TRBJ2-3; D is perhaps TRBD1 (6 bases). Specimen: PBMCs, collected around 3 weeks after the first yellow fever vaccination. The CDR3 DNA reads TGTGCCAGCAGCTTAGGGACAGCCCTTAGCACAGATACGCAGTATTTT. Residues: CASSLGTALSTDTQYF.